These 7 T cell receptor beta chains came from one sample sequenced in a study of vaccination and CD4 T cells after COVID-19. At the Johns Hopkins FTIC core, DNA taken from cultured CD4+ T cells was sequenced by way of the Oncomine TCR Beta short-read assay. In TCRdb, the PCR reads were re-called with MiXCR into one record per CDR3 protein. Seen here are around 27,000 distinct CDR3 sequences, 25% to 35% observed once, and the top ten hold roughly 6.6%. Time point in this sample: late sampling 161 to 241 days after vaccination in a few convalescent patients. Described treatment: approximately nine-day PBMC culture with coronavirus spike peptide pools or control peptides (ViraFEST assay). No cognate antigen is known for these TCRs. The sample was CD4+ T cells from blood, cultured in vitro, taken about 7 months after SARS-CoV-2 vaccination. Receptors originate from a human donor who had recovered from COVID-19.

V gene TRBV6-2 or TRBV6-3 combines with J gene TRBJ1-5; D uncertain. CDR1 is MNHEY and CDR2 is SVGEGT in the germline V gene. Trimming cost V 2 bases and J 0 bases, with 5 bases left between them. CDR3 length: 14 residues. CDR3 amino acids: CASSYDNSNQPQHF. For the CDR3, the DNA is TGTGCCAGCAGTTACGATAATAGCAATCAGCCCCAGCATTTT.

The rearrangement joins TRBV6-1 to TRBJ2-5; D is undetermined. The CDR3 length is 15 residues. Germline CDR1 MNHNS, CDR2 SASEGT. Deletions cut 7 bases from V and 4 bases from J, with 19 bases between. CDR3 protein: CASTDMDVLGETQYF. The DNA for the CDR3 is TGTGCCAGCACCGACATGGACGTCCTCGGAGAGACCCAGTACTTC.

This clonotype was detected a few times. V and J are TRBV7-9 and TRBJ2-7, with a possible D match to TRBD1 (6 bases). With 5 bases removed from V and 5 bases from J, the gap between germline ends came to 25 bases. The CDR3 length is 17 residues. Per the germline V gene, CDR1 is SEHNR and CDR2 is FQNEAQ (reference sequence). CDR3 coding DNA: TGTGCCAGCAGCCCTGGGGGAACAGGGTCAATAAGGGACGAGCAGTACTTC. It specifies CASSPGGTGSIRDEQYF.

This clonotype has more than one count but fewer than ten. The chain employs TRBV7-9 and TRBJ2-7, with D perhaps given as TRBD1 or TRBD2 (6 bases each). The CDR3 runs to 15 residues. Germline loops: CDR1 SEHNR, CDR2 FQNEAQ (reference sequence). V was clipped by 7 bases and J by 5 bases, with 21 bases between them. In nucleotides, the CDR3 is TGTGCCAGCATCACAGGAGGGGGGCGAAGGGACGAGCAGTACTTC. Translation: CASITGGGRRDEQYF.

This chain links TRBV20-1 with TRBJ2-1; 13 bases fit TRBD2. The CDR3 runs to 14 residues. Germline V gene lookup returns CDR1 DFQATT and CDR2 SNEGSKA (reference sequence). Trimming took 6 bases from V and 10 from J; bases not matched to a gene: 9. This chain's CDR3 is CSAIGLAGEVEQFF. CDR3 bases: TGCAGTGCCATAGGACTAGCGGGAGAAGTAGAGCAGTTCTTC.

This chain joins TRBV5-4 and TRBJ2-1; D is possibly TRBD1 or TRBD2 (5 bases each). The germline CDR1 and CDR2 sequences are SGHNT and YYREEE (reference sequence). The germline V and J ends were trimmed by 10 bases and 4 bases, with 15 bases remaining between them. CDR3 size: 13 residues. The CDR3 nucleotides are TGTGCCTATCGTGAGGGGAGTTACAATGAGCAGTTCTTC. Translation: CAYREGSYNEQFF.

J is TRBJ2-4 and V is TRBV6-2 or TRBV6-3; D uncertain. The V and J ends lost 0 bases and 12 bases respectively, with 15 bases between them. The CDR3 consists of 14 residues. Per germline, CDR1 MNHEY and CDR2 SVGEGT. The DNA of the CDR3 is TGTGCCAGCAGTTACTCACCCATCGTGCTAGATCAGTACTTC. This sequence encodes CASSYSPIVLDQYF.